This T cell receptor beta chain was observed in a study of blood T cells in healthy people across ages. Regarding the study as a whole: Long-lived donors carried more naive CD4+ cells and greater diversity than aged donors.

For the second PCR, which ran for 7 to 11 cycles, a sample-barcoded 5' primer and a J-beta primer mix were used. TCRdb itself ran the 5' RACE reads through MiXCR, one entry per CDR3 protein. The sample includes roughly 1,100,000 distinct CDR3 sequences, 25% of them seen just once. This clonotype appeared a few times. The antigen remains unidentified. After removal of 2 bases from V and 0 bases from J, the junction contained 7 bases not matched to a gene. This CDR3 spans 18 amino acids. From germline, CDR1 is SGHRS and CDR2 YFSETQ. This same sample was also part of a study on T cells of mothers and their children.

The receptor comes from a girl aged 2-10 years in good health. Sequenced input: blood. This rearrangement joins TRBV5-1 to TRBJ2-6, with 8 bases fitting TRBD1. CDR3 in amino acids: CASSLTGQGSSGANVLTF. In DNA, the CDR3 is TGCGCCAGCAGCTTAACTGGACAGGGAAGCTCTGGGGCCAACGTCCTGACTTTC. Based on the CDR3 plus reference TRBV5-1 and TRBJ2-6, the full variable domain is KAGVTQTPRYLIKTRGQQVTLSCSPISGHRSVSWYQQTPGQGLQFLFEYFSETQRNKGNFPGRFSGRQFSNSRSEMNVSTLELGDSALYLCASSLTGQGSSGANVLTFGAGSRLTVL.